Below, 14 T cell receptor beta chains from the same sample are listed, as sequenced in a study of T-cell reconstitution after alpha-beta-depleted transplantation in children. Preparing the TCRbeta library involved the use of unique molecular identifiers. Via MiXCR, TCRdb re-called the PCR reads, giving one row per CDR3 protein. This table has roughly 400,000 distinct CDR3 sequences, 43% appearing once. Sequenced here: PBMCs, sampled before TCRalphabeta/CD19-depleted stem cell transplant. Source of these receptors: a girl aged 2 to 9 with aplastic anemia, due to receive a stem cell transplant.

The chain combines TRBV9 with TRBJ2-1, with a possible D match to TRBD2 (6 bases). The CDR3 totals 15 residues. Trimming took 0 bases from V and 1 from J, leaving 8 bases between them. The germline gives CDR1 SGDLS, CDR2 YYNGEE. The CDR3, as DNA: TGTGCCAGCAGCGTAGGAGGGAGGTCCTACAATGAGCAGTTCTTC. Protein product: CASSVGGRSYNEQFF.

The chain combines TRBV20-1 with TRBJ2-7; 16 positions match TRBD2. This CDR3 comprises 18 residues. Per germline, CDR1 DFQATT and CDR2 SNEGSKA (reference sequence). V lost 6 bases to trimming and J lost 2 bases; unmatched junction nucleotides: 13. CDR3 sequence: CSASRPGLAGGNPYEQYF. The CDR3 DNA reads as TGCAGTGCCTCTCGCCCGGGACTAGCGGGAGGGAACCCCTACGAGCAGTACTTC.

This clonotype was observed once. J is TRBJ2-7 and V is TRBV12-3 or TRBV12-4; 10 positions agree with TRBD2. V was pared by 6 bases and J by 0 bases, with 5 bases of the junction left unmatched. The CDR3 contains 15 residues. For the CDR3, the DNA is TGTGCCAGCAGGTTGAGCGGGGGGGACTCCTACGAGCAGTACTTC. This translates into CASRLSGGDSYEQYF.

The V call is TRBV5-1, the J call TRBJ2-1; possibly TRBD2 for D (6 bases). The CDR3 loop spans 15 amino acids. With 0 bases removed from V and 4 bases from J, the gap between germline ends came to 11 bases. Germline V gives CDR1 SGHRS, CDR2 YFSETQ. CDR3 residues: CASSLALAIYNEQFF. CDR3 DNA sequence: TGCGCCAGCAGCTTGGCCCTAGCGATTTACAATGAGCAGTTCTTC.

The chain employs TRBV10-3 and TRBJ2-1; 16 bases agree with TRBD2. Germline trimming cut 7 bases from V and 3 bases from J; bases unmatched to any gene: 9. This CDR3 region has 18 residues. The germline gives CDR1 ENHRY, CDR2 SYGVKD. CDR3 protein: CAIKGSGLAGGLYNEQFF. CDR3 DNA sequence: TGTGCCATCAAGGGTTCGGGACTAGCGGGAGGGCTCTACAATGAGCAGTTCTTC.

J is TRBJ2-3 and V is TRBV20-1; 10 bases fit TRBD2. This CDR3 comprises 15 residues. CDR1 is DFQATT and CDR2 is SNEGSKA in the germline V gene (reference sequence). Trimming took 1 base from V and 5 from J; bases not matched to a gene: 6. This chain's CDR3 is CSARVLAGPQDTQYF. In nucleotides, the CDR3 is TGCAGTGCTAGAGTACTAGCGGGACCTCAAGATACGCAGTATTTT.

The chain carries TRBV21-1 and TRBJ2-1. TRBV21-1 is designated a pseudogene. The CDR3 sequence is 10 residues long. CDR3 sequence: CASSKGEQFF. As DNA, the CDR3 is TGTGCCAGCAGCAAAGGCGAGCAGTTCTTC.

This clonotype appeared a few times. J is TRBJ2-3 and V is TRBV7-2; 7 bases align to TRBD2. This CDR3 has 17 residues. The ends lost 5 bases at V and 0 bases at J; junction bases unmatched: 11. Germline loops: CDR1 SGHTA, CDR2 FQGNSA. The CDR3 loop is CASSLWMGGISTDTQYF. CDR3 in DNA: TGTGCCAGCAGCCTTTGGATGGGGGGGATTAGCACAGATACGCAGTATTTT.

The chain carries TRBV5-1 and TRBJ2-1, with D possibly matching TRBD2 (6 bases). The germline V and J ends were trimmed by 3 bases and 0 bases, with 16 bases remaining between them. The CDR3 totals 17 residues. In germline, CDR1 is SGHRS, CDR2 YFSETQ. CDR3 amino acids: CASSYWTTQSSYNEQFF. CDR3 bases: TGCGCCAGCAGCTATTGGACTACCCAGAGCTCCTACAATGAGCAGTTCTTC.

This clonotype was recorded only once. The genes are TRBV20-1 and TRBJ2-7, with unresolved D. The CDR3 totals 10 residues. CDR1 is DFQATT, CDR2 SNEGSKA, per germline (reference sequence). Trimming left V 5 bases short and J 4 bases short, with 6 bases between. CDR3 nucleotides: TGCAGTGCTGAAGCTTACGAGCAGTACTTC. This encodes CSAEAYEQYF.

This clonotype was seen only a few times. The rearrangement uses TRBV12-3 or TRBV12-4 and TRBJ2-1; D is unresolved. This CDR3 region has 15 residues. Trimming removed 3 bases at V and 0 bases at J, with 9 bases between. The CDR3 DNA is TGTGCCAGCAGTTTGGACGGGCGCTCCTACAATGAGCAGTTCTTC. Amino acid sequence: CASSLDGRSYNEQFF.

This clonotype was observed many times. The rearrangement links TRBV2 to TRBJ1-5; TRBD1 is a possible D gene (6 bases). Per germline, CDR1 SNHLY and CDR2 FYNNEI. This CDR3 comprises 13 residues. Trimming removed 6 bases at V and 4 bases at J, with 10 bases between. CDR3 sequence reads: CASSKGGNQPQHF. The CDR3 bases are TGTGCCAGCAGCAAAGGGGGAAATCAGCCCCAGCATTTT.

This clonotype was counted a few times. The chain recombines TRBV28 with TRBJ1-5; 8 positions agree with TRBD1. CDR3 size: 14 residues. The J segment lost 11 bases and the V segment lost 4 bases, leaving 10 bases of the junction unmatched. Germline V gives CDR1 MDHEN, CDR2 SYDVKM. The DNA for the CDR3 is TGTGCCAGCAGTTCCCGGCAGGGGGCCCCCTCCCAGCATTTT. Amino acids: CASSSRQGAPSQHF. The variable domain in full, with the rest retrieved from reference TRBV28 and TRBJ1-5, is DVKVTQSSRYLVKRTGEKVFLECVQDMDHENMFWYRQDPGLGLRLIYFSYDVKMKEKGDIPEGYSVSREKKERFSLILESASTNQTSMYLCASSSRQGAPSQHFGDGTRLSIL.

This clonotype was recorded at least ten times. The chain is built from TRBV11-2 and TRBJ2-5; D possibly corresponds to TRBD1 (6 bases). The CDR3 runs to 16 residues. Germline V gene lookup returns CDR1 SGHAT and CDR2 FQNNGV. V dropped 4 bases and J dropped 4 bases, with 19 bases sitting between them. The CDR3 bases are TGTGCCAGCAGCTCTCTACAGGGCGGAGGAGGAGAGACCCAGTACTTC. It translates to CASSSLQGGGGETQYF.